This note documents a single TCR beta chain sequence. The antigen is unknown. The data originate from a study of graft-versus-host responses after intestinal transplantation. Method: immunoSEQ multiplex PCR; TCRdb's copy keeps in-frame clones and lacks some. This sample has fewer than 60,000 clones; roughly 80% occur once, and the top ten carry roughly 0.45%. Findings and limits, study-wide: Early post-transplant HvG declines showed an association with peak circulating GvH clone levels. The authors found GvH clones in recipient marrow, some appearing first in ileum or blood. Patients who carried graft-donor T cell macrochimerism also had high graft-versus-host to host-versus-graft clonal ratios in their allografts.

Germline V gene lookup returns CDR1 KGHSH and CDR2 LQKENI. Trimming removed 4 bases from V and 0 bases from J, with 5 bases in between. The CDR3 spans 13 residues. The V and J genes are TRBV18 and TRBJ2-3, with no clear D. Sequences were derived from unstimulated CD4+ T cells sorted from spleen or lymph node cells, sampled before transplant. The TCR was taken from a human donor who was the organ donor for an intestinal transplant. CDR3 sequence (DNA): TGTGCCAGCTCACTTCCTAGCACAGATACGCAGTATTTT. It codes for CASSLPSTDTQYF. The full variable domain, completed using reference TRBV18 and TRBJ2-3, is NAGVMQNPRHLVRRRGQEARLRCSPMKGHSHVYWYRQLPEEGLKFMVYLQKENIIDESGMPKERFSAEFPKEGPSILRIQQVVRGDSAAYFCASSLPSTDTQYFGPGTRLTVL.